A single sample gave rise to the 26 T cell receptor beta chains below, sequenced in a study of PD-1 blockade in classical Hodgkin lymphoma. Every patient had relapsed following autologous stem cell transplantation, and cohorts differed in brentuximab vedotin exposure. Here immunoSEQ multiplex PCR was the method, and the copy in TCRdb shows in-frame clones only, minus some. The sample holds about 62,000 clones, approximately 89% seen once. Sequenced material: peripheral blood mononuclear cells (PBMCs), taken at baseline. The receptors were gathered from a human donor with classical Hodgkin lymphoma.

The chain recombines TRBV5-5 with TRBJ2-5; 8 bases agree with TRBD2. With V trimmed by 4 bases and J by 3 bases, 11 bases remained unmatched. The CDR3 is 16 residues long. Per the germline V gene, CDR1 is SGHKS and CDR2 is YYEKEE (reference sequence). CDR3 loop: CASSPKGGAGEETQYF. The DNA for the CDR3 is TGTGCCAGCAGCCCCAAAGGTGGAGCGGGGGAAGAGACCCAGTACTTC.

V gene TRBV7-7 combines with J gene TRBJ2-2; D remains unclear. CDR1 is SSHAT and CDR2 is FNYEAQ in the germline V gene (reference sequence). Trimming cost V 3 bases and J 5 bases, with 10 bases left between them. This CDR3 contains 14 residues. The CDR3 coding sequence is TGTGCCAGCAGCTTGTCGTTGATTACCGGGGAGCTGTTTTTT. Protein product: CASSLSLITGELFF.

The chain combines TRBV5-1 with TRBJ2-2; TRBD2 aligns across 10 bases. V shed 4 bases, J shed 6 bases, and the junction held 9 bases outside the gene matches. The CDR3 is 16 residues long. Germline V gene data show CDR1 as SGHRS and CDR2 as YFSETQ. Here the CDR3 DNA reads TGCGCCAGCAGCCCCCCCAGCGGGGGGGTCCCCGGGGAGCTGTTTTTT. Its protein product is CASSPPSGGVPGELFF.

The rearrangement uses TRBV4-3 and TRBJ2-5, with TRBD2 matching over 12 bases. Trimming cost V 6 bases and J 1 base; bases outside gene matches: 6. The CDR3 loop spans 16 amino acids. Germline loops: CDR1 LGHNA, CDR2 YSLEER. The CDR3 DNA reads as TGCGCCAGCAGTCTGACTAGCGGGGGCCTCCAAGAGACCCAGTACTTC. Translation gives CASSLTSGGLQETQYF.

The genes are TRBV7-9 and TRBJ1-4; 9 bases fit TRBD1. CDR1 and CDR2 (germline): SEHNR, FQNEAQ (reference sequence). The CDR3 length is 15 residues. Trimming removed 4 bases from V and 2 bases from J; junction bases left unmatched: 2. The CDR3 sequence is CASSSDRGTNEKLFF. Written as DNA, the CDR3 is TGTGCCAGCAGCTCCGACAGGGGGACTAATGAAAAACTGTTTTTT.

The chain has TRBV18 and TRBJ2-5; D remains unclear. The germline V gene encodes CDR1 KGHSH and CDR2 LQKENI. The CDR3 runs to 13 residues. V gave up 3 bases and J gave up 1 base, with 6 bases separating them. CDR3 nucleotide sequence: TGTGCCAGCTCACCGGCGGCCCAAGAGACCCAGTACTTC. Its translation is CASSPAAQETQYF.

The rearrangement joins TRBV19 to TRBJ1-4, with D unclear. Trimming removed 2 bases from V and 3 bases from J, with 10 bases in between. Germline CDR1 and CDR2: LNHDA and SQIVND (reference sequence). The CDR3 has 15 amino acids. Written as DNA, the CDR3 is TGTGCCAGTAGTATAAGCGTCGGGGCTAATGAAAAACTGTTTTTT. It is translated as CASSISVGANEKLFF.

The J gene is TRBJ2-7, the V gene TRBV15, with 7 positions matching TRBD1. Germline V gene lookup returns CDR1 LNHNV and CDR2 YYDKDF (reference sequence). With 4 bases clipped from V and 2 bases from J, the junction kept 2 bases outside the gene matches. The CDR3 spans 13 residues. The DNA for the CDR3 is TGTGCCACCAGCAAGGGGGCTACCTACGAGCAGTACTTC. Translated, it gives CATSKGATYEQYF.

The chain is built from TRBV7-6 and TRBJ1-2; 8 bases match TRBD1. The germline gives CDR1 SGHVS, CDR2 FNYEAQ. J lost 1 base, V lost 5 bases, and 3 bases had no gene match. The CDR3 runs to 14 residues. The CDR3 DNA reads as TGTGCCAGCAGCACAGGGGGGCTTAACTATGGCTACACCTTC. Residues: CASSTGGLNYGYTF.

Only one count was recorded for this clone. The chain joins TRBV11-1 to TRBJ1-6; 10 bases are shared with TRBD1. The trim removed 4 bases at V and 13 bases at J, leaving 16 bases unmatched. CDR1 and CDR2 from the germline V gene are SGHAT and FQDESV (reference sequence). The CDR3 loop spans 17 amino acids. CDR3 sequence: CASSSSAWTGGLGPLHF. DNA for the CDR3: TGTGCCAGCAGCTCGTCCGCTTGGACAGGGGGTTTGGGTCCCCTCCACTTT.

In DNA, the CDR3 is TGTGCCAGCAGCCCCGGGGGTGAGCAGTTCTTC. Translating gives CASSPGGEQFF. The chain couples TRBV11-2 to TRBJ2-1, with D tentatively TRBD2 (6 bases). V lost 5 bases to trimming and J lost 9 bases, with 8 bases between them. The CDR3 is 11 amino acids. Germline CDR1 and CDR2: SGHAT and FQNNGV.

This clone was seen a few times. This chain connects TRBV7-9 to TRBJ1-3; a weak D match, TRBD1 (6 bases). V dropped 5 bases and J dropped 0 bases, with 8 bases sitting between them. The germline V gene has CDR1 SEHNR and CDR2 FQNEAQ (reference sequence). This CDR3 contains 14 residues. The CDR3: CASSQTGSGNTIYF. CDR3 in DNA: TGTGCCAGCAGCCAGACAGGCTCTGGAAACACCATATATTTT. Complete variable domain (other parts from reference TRBV7-9 and TRBJ1-3): DTGVSQNPRHKITKRGQNVTFRCDPISEHNRLYWYRQTLGQGPEFLTYFQNEAQLEKSRLLSDRFSAERPKGSFSTLEIQRTEQGDSAMYLCASSQTGSGNTIYFGEGSWLTVV.

With respect to this clone: The junction differs from germline at one of its ends, possibly a read error. Additional DNA sequences in this sample encode the identical CDR3. The chain carries TRBV25-1 and TRBJ1-1; TRBD1 might be the D (6 bases). From germline, CDR1 is MGHDK and CDR2 SYGVNS. CDR3 length equals 17 residues. The CDR3 coding sequence is TGTGCCAGTAGTGATCATACCGGGACAATTGCGAACACTGAAGCTTTCTTT. This translates into CASSDHTGTIANTEAFF.

This chain's CDR3 is CASSSTGGVYEQYF. CDR3 DNA: TGTGCCAGCAGCAGTACAGGGGGAGTCTACGAGCAGTACTTC. The chain recombines TRBV5-4 with TRBJ2-7; 8 nucleotides line up with TRBD1. The CDR3 has 14 residues. Germline V gives CDR1 SGHNT, CDR2 YYREEE (reference sequence). The ends lost 4 bases at V and 3 bases at J; junction bases unmatched: 6.

CDR3 coding DNA: TGTGCCAGCTATGGCTACACCTTC. Residues: CASYGYTF. V and J are TRBV5-8 and TRBJ1-2; D not certain. Germline values: CDR1 SGHTS, CDR2 YDEGEE. V gave up 7 bases and J gave up 5 bases, with 0 bases separating them. There are 8 residues in the CDR3. Full variable domain (outside the CDR3, taken from reference TRBV5-8 and TRBJ1-2): EAGVTQSPTHLIKTRGQQATLRCSPISGHTSVYWYQQALGLGLQFLLWYDEGEERNRGNFPPRFSGRQFPNYSSELNVNALELEDSALYLCASYGYTFGSGTRLTVV.

The chain combines TRBV5-1 with TRBJ1-1, with D unresolved. The CDR3 consists of 14 residues. Trimming removed 7 bases at V and 5 bases at J, with 18 bases between. Germline CDR1 reads SGHRS; CDR2 reads YFSETQ. The CDR3 bases are TGCGCCAGCCCGTGGGAGGGTCGGCGGACTGAAGCTTTCTTT. Protein: CASPWEGRRTEAFF.

V usage is TRBV23-1 and J usage is TRBJ1-3; D unresolved. TRBV23-1 is an open reading frame whose function is uncertain. The CDR3 is 15 residues long. V was cut by 8 bases and J by 2 bases, with 16 bases left in between. The CDR3: CASPWVRVPGNTIYF. CDR3 sequence (DNA): TGCGCCAGCCCCTGGGTTCGGGTCCCTGGAAACACCATATATTTT.

Here the CDR3 reads CASSHLWGGPKNIQYF. In DNA form, the CDR3 reads TGTGCCAGCAGCCATTTGTGGGGGGGCCCCAAAAACATTCAGTACTTC. The chain is built from TRBV9 and TRBJ2-4; the D gene is possibly TRBD2 (7 bases). Germline-derived CDR1 and CDR2 are SGDLS and YYNGEE. V was pared by 4 bases and J by 2 bases, with 16 bases between. The CDR3 sequence is 16 residues long.

The rearrangement joins TRBV11-2 to TRBJ2-3; 8 bases map to TRBD2. Germline CDR1 SGHAT, CDR2 FQNNGV. The CDR3 has 16 amino acids. V shed 5 bases and J 0 bases; nucleotides not matched to a gene: 7. CDR3 loop: CASSLSGVSSTDTQYF. The CDR3 region has the DNA TGTGCCAGCAGCCTTAGCGGGGTCTCTAGCACAGATACGCAGTATTTT.

The rearrangement joins TRBV2 to TRBJ2-5; TRBD2 might be the D (6 bases). Trimming took 5 bases from V and 3 from J, leaving 19 bases between them. CDR3 length equals 16 residues. The germline V gene has CDR1 SNHLY and CDR2 FYNNEI. This chain's CDR3 is CASSPRKTRREETQYF. DNA for the CDR3: TGTGCCAGCAGTCCCCGTAAGACTAGGAGGGAAGAGACCCAGTACTTC.

The chain combines TRBV19 with TRBJ1-5; tentatively, D is TRBD1 (5 bases). The germline V gene has CDR1 LNHDA and CDR2 SQIVND (reference sequence). CDR3 length: 17 amino acids. V lost 2 bases and J lost 0, with 14 bases in between. CDR3 bases: TGTGCCAGTAGTATAAGCCCCCGACAGTATAGCAATCAGCCCCAGCATTTT. This sequence encodes CASSISPRQYSNQPQHF.

The rearrangement uses TRBV30 and TRBJ1-1, with 7 nucleotides matching TRBD1. CDR1 is GTSNPN and CDR2 is SVGIG in the germline V gene (reference sequence). The V segment lost 3 bases and the J segment 1 base; nucleotides outside the gene matches: 5. The length of the CDR3 is 14 residues. The DNA for the CDR3 is TGTGCCTGGAGCAGGGGGAAGGGGAACACTGAAGCTTTCTTT. It codes for CAWSRGKGNTEAFF.

The J gene is TRBJ2-7, the V gene TRBV14; TRBD1 matches at 7 bases. V shed 4 bases and J 2 bases; nucleotides not matched to a gene: 11. The CDR3 loop spans 16 amino acids. Germline CDR1 is SGHDN and CDR2 is FVKESK. For the CDR3, the DNA is TGTGCCAGCAGCCGCAAGGCCGGGACAGAAGCCTACGAGCAGTACTTC. It translates to CASSRKAGTEAYEQYF.

The CDR3 DNA is TGTGCCAGCAGCTTGGAAGGGCAGGGAGATTCACCCCTCCACTTT. Its translation: CASSLEGQGDSPLHF. The chain combines TRBV5-4 with TRBJ1-6; a weak D match, TRBD1 (5 bases). V was clipped by 0 bases and J by 8 bases, with 12 bases between them. The CDR3 consists of 15 residues. Germline V gives CDR1 SGHNT, CDR2 YYREEE (reference sequence). The whole variable domain, remainder taken from reference TRBV5-4 and TRBJ1-6, is ETGVTQSPTHLIKTRGQQVTLRCSSQSGHNTVSWYQQALGQGPQFIFQYYREEENGRGNFPPRFSGLQFPNYSSELNVNALELDDSALYLCASSLEGQGDSPLHFGNGTRLTVT.

V and J are TRBV13 and TRBJ2-1; D is perhaps TRBD2 (7 bases). Looked up from germline, CDR1 is PRHDT and CDR2 is FYEKMQ (reference sequence). This CDR3 spans 16 amino acids. Between the trimmed V and J ends, which lost 4 bases and 3 bases, there was a span of 16 bases. CDR3 DNA: TGTGCCAGCAGCTCGAGGGAGGGGGGACTCTACAATGAGCAGTTCTTC. The encoded protein is CASSSREGGLYNEQFF.

V and J are TRBV27 and TRBJ2-1; D may be TRBD1 (6 bases). V shed 5 bases and J shed 7 bases, with 15 bases lying between them. The CDR3 spans 14 residues. Germline V gene sequence: CDR1 MNHEY, CDR2 SMNVEV (reference sequence). Here the CDR3 reads CASSLQGLWNEQFF. As DNA, the CDR3 is TGTGCCAGCAGTCTGCAGGGGTTGTGGAATGAGCAGTTCTTC.